A single sample gave rise to the 17 T cell receptor beta chains below, sequenced in a study of cytomegalovirus exposure and HLA in healthy donors. Primers for the PCR totalled 60 Vbeta and 13 Jbeta. Only in-frame clones appear in the TCRdb table, and some are missing; sequencing was by immunoSEQ multiplex PCR. This table has fewer than 150,000 clones, 75% to 90% appearing once. The specimen was PBMCs. The receptors shown here come from a woman aged 25 to 39 in good health and CMV-seropositive.

This clone is a singleton in its sample. The chain is built from TRBV5-5 and TRBJ1-4, with D maybe TRBD1 (5 bases). CDR1 and CDR2 (germline): SGHKS, YYEKEE (reference sequence). The CDR3 has 14 amino acids. Trimming removed 2 bases at V and 7 bases at J, with 12 bases between. CDR3 residues: CASSFAGGPEKLFF. The DNA for the CDR3 is TGTGCCAGCAGCTTTGCCGGGGGACCTGAAAAACTGTTTTTT.

The J gene is TRBJ1-4, the V gene TRBV30, with D unresolved. Germline lookup yields CDR1 GTSNPN and CDR2 SVGIG (reference sequence). V lost 7 bases and J 8 bases, leaving 17 bases between the germline ends. The CDR3 totals 13 residues. CDR3 bases: TGTGCCTCCAATGGCGGATCCGGGGAAAAACTGTTTTTT. This sequence encodes CASNGGSGEKLFF.

The chain employs TRBV30 and TRBJ1-5; 11 bases map to TRBD1. V lost 2 bases to trimming and J lost 5 bases; unmatched junction nucleotides: 8. Germline-derived CDR1 and CDR2 are GTSNPN and SVGIG (reference sequence). This CDR3 has 16 amino acids. This CDR3 reads CAWSPKGQGDYQPQHF. In DNA form, the CDR3 reads TGTGCCTGGAGTCCCAAGGGACAGGGGGATTATCAGCCCCAGCATTTT. Full variable domain (remainder filled in from reference TRBV30 and TRBJ1-5): SQTIHQWPATLVQPVGSPLSLECTVEGTSNPNLYWYRQAAGRGLQLLFYSVGIGQISSEVPQNLSASRPQDRQFILSSKKLLLSDSGFYLCAWSPKGQGDYQPQHFGDGTRLSIL.

The gene calls are TRBV9 and TRBJ1-1; D perhaps matches TRBD1 (5 bases). V lost 2 bases, J lost 0 bases, and 11 bases lay in between. In germline, CDR1 is SGDLS, CDR2 YYNGEE. The CDR3 totals 15 residues. CDR3 DNA: TGTGCCAGCAGCGTTCACAGGTCCATGAACACTGAAGCTTTCTTT. It codes for CASSVHRSMNTEAFF.

J is TRBJ2-7 and V is TRBV6-5, with TRBD1 matching 7 bases. CDR3 length: 14 amino acids. Losses at the gene ends were 5 bases for V and 6 bases for J; bases not matched to a gene: 10. The germline CDR1 and CDR2 sequences are MNHEY and SVGAGI. CDR3 in amino acids: CASSRQGPPGEQYF. DNA for the CDR3: TGTGCCAGCAGTCGACAGGGACCCCCGGGCGAGCAGTACTTC.

The chain employs TRBV11-1 and TRBJ2-1, with D perhaps TRBD2 (6 bases). CDR1 SGHAT and CDR2 FQDESV come from the germline V gene (reference sequence). Trimming took off 3 bases at V and 4 bases at J, with 13 bases between the two ends. CDR3 size: 15 residues. CDR3 in amino acids: CASSLVASVYNEQFF. CDR3 bases: TGTGCCAGCAGCTTGGTGGCTAGCGTTTACAATGAGCAGTTCTTC.

This clone is a singleton in its sample. This sequence joins TRBV23-1 and TRBJ2-2, with D perhaps TRBD1 (6 bases). TRBV23-1 is reported as an ORF; its role is uncertain. The CDR3 spans 16 residues. V lost 4 bases to trimming and J lost 6 bases, with 18 bases between them. The CDR3 coding sequence is TGCGCCAGCAGTCCTTCTTCCGGGACAACGGCCGGGGAGCTGTTTTTT. Translating gives CASSPSSGTTAGELFF.

The CDR3 protein is CASSRWTGIASGNTIYF. The CDR3 DNA sequence: TGTGCCAGCAGCCGCTGGACAGGGATCGCCTCTGGAAACACCATATATTTT. This chain joins TRBV13 and TRBJ1-3; 8 bases match TRBD1. V lost 5 bases, J lost 0 bases, and 9 bases stayed unmatched. Germline loops: CDR1 PRHDT, CDR2 FYEKMQ (reference sequence). The CDR3 has 17 residues.

This clone was counted between two and nine times. The DNA of the CDR3 is TGTGCCTCCCGGGACAGTCCACAAGAGACCCAGTACTTC. Its translation: CASRDSPQETQYF. V and J are TRBV6-6 and TRBJ2-5; 7 bases map to TRBD1. This CDR3 region has 13 residues. With V trimmed by 11 bases and J by 2 bases, 8 bases remained unmatched. From germline, CDR1 is MNHNY and CDR2 SVGAGI (reference sequence).

This chain joins TRBV28 and TRBJ1-1; 8 nucleotides align to TRBD1. CDR1 MDHEN and CDR2 SYDVKM come from the germline V gene. Trimming removed 5 bases from V and 4 bases from J; junction bases left unmatched: 12. The CDR3 contains 16 residues. The CDR3 region has the DNA TGTGCCAGCAGTATCGGGACAGGCTCTAGGAGCACTGAAGCTTTCTTT. Amino acid sequence: CASSIGTGSRSTEAFF.

About this clone itself: The same CDR3 also results from other DNA sequences found in this sample. The chain employs TRBV7-3 and TRBJ2-6, with 9 bases lining up with TRBD1. The germline gives CDR1 SGHTA, CDR2 FQGTGA. J lost 4 bases, V lost 4 bases, and 8 bases had no gene match. There are 17 residues in the CDR3. The CDR3 loop is CASSYPGQGGGANVLTF. The CDR3 bases are TGTGCCAGCAGCTACCCGGGACAGGGTGGCGGGGCCAACGTCCTGACTTTC.

The genes are TRBV2 and TRBJ1-1, with unresolved D. Trimming shortened V by 0 bases and J by 3 bases, and 8 bases separated the two germline ends. Germline V gene sequence: CDR1 SNHLY, CDR2 FYNNEI. This CDR3 comprises 14 residues. The CDR3 protein is CASSEAPEDTEAFF. The CDR3 coding sequence is TGTGCCAGCAGTGAAGCCCCAGAAGACACTGAAGCTTTCTTT.

This clone appeared a single time. The chain employs TRBV5-1 and TRBJ2-4; 13 bases match TRBD2. Germline loops: CDR1 SGHRS, CDR2 YFSETQ. V shed 3 bases and J 3 bases; nucleotides not matched to a gene: 3. CDR3 length equals 16 residues. In nucleotides, the CDR3 is TGCGCCAGCAGCTCAACTAGCGGGGGGGTCAAAAACATTCAGTACTTC. This codes for CASSSTSGGVKNIQYF. The full variable domain, in which reference TRBV5-1 and TRBJ2-4 provide the parts outside the CDR3, is KAGVTQTPRYLIKTRGQQVTLSCSPISGHRSVSWYQQTPGQGLQFLFEYFSETQRNKGNFPGRFSGRQFSNSRSEMNVSTLELGDSALYLCASSSTSGGVKNIQYFGAGTRLSVL.

The genes are TRBV15 and TRBJ1-2; TRBD1 matches 7 bases. V lost 5 bases and J lost 6; bases outside the gene matches: 12. The CDR3 totals 15 residues. In germline, CDR1 is LNHNV, CDR2 YYDKDF (reference sequence). The CDR3 nucleotides are TGTGCCACCAGCCCCTCGTTAGGGGGCGCGAATGGCTACACCTTC. This gives the protein CATSPSLGGANGYTF.

The CDR3 reads CASSEGLAGLYEQYF. CDR3 coding DNA: TGCGCCAGCAGCGAGGGACTAGCGGGCCTCTACGAGCAGTACTTC. The chain uses TRBV5-1 and TRBJ2-7; TRBD2 agrees at 12 bases. The CDR3 runs to 15 residues. The trim removed 4 bases at V and 3 bases at J, leaving 5 bases unmatched. Germline loops: CDR1 SGHRS, CDR2 YFSETQ.

The chain carries TRBV7-9 and TRBJ1-5; D gene uncertain. The CDR3 runs to 13 residues. V was shortened by 1 base and J by 5 bases, with 6 bases between the two germline ends. Germline V gene data show CDR1 as SEHNR and CDR2 as FQNEAQ (reference sequence). As DNA, the CDR3 is TGTGCCAGCAGCTTAGATCCGGATCAGCCCCAGCATTTT. It codes for CASSLDPDQPQHF.

The V call is TRBV29-1, the J call TRBJ2-5; D may be TRBD2 (5 bases). Germline lookup yields CDR1 SQVTM and CDR2 ANQGSEA. Trimming pared 0 bases from V and 5 bases from J, leaving 10 bases between. The length of the CDR3 is 13 residues. In nucleotides, the CDR3 is TGCAGCGTTGAAGAAACTAGTAGGGAGACCCAGTACTTC. It is translated as CSVEETSRETQYF.